These T cell receptor beta chains were read from a single sample in a study of blood T cell repertoires in COVID-19. The data were produced by immunoSEQ multiplex PCR, yet TCRdb's version contains in-frame clones alone and is incomplete. The sample gives roughly 150,000 clones, 88% of which show up once; more than 25% is in the top ten. Sequenced sample: peripheral blood. The receptors come from a human donor in a cohort sampled during active COVID-19. Each CDR3 is given with its conserved first and last residue. D genes are given only for firm matches. Only part of the rows carry a size: once, few, many, or a class if the clone is expanded.

D | J | size | V | CDR3 | DNA
- | TRBJ2-3 | - | TRBV11-3 | CASSLDSSTDTQYF | TGTGCCAGCAGCCTGGACTCTAGCACAGATACGCAGTATTTT
TRBD1 | TRBJ2-7 | - | TRBV5-1 | CASSLGTGPWYEQYF | TGCGCCAGCAGCTTGGGGACAGGGCCCTGGTACGAGCAGTACTTC
TRBD1 | TRBJ1-4 | - | TRBV18 | CASSPGQNEKLFF | TGTGCCAGCTCCCCGGGACAGAATGAAAAACTGTTTTTT
TRBD1 | TRBJ2-7 | - | TRBV27 | CASSRVGQGTYEQYF | TGTGCCAGCAGTAGAGTGGGACAGGGGACCTACGAGCAGTACTTC
- | TRBJ1-6 | - | TRBV4-1 | CASSHRGTGPGNSPLHF | TGCGCCAGCAGCCACAGGGGCACCGGCCCCGGTAATTCACCCCTCCACTTT
- | TRBJ2-5 | - | TRBV5-4 | CASSPQGIGETQYF | TGTGCCAGCAGTCCCCAGGGAATCGGAGAGACCCAGTACTTC
TRBD1 | TRBJ1-1 | - | TRBV12-3/TRBV12-4 | CASTEDREAFF | TGTGCCAGCACCGAGGACAGGGAAGCTTTCTTT
- | TRBJ2-6 | once | TRBV5-1 | CASSPEGPNSGANVLTF | TGCGCCAGCAGCCCGGAGGGACCGAACTCTGGGGCCAACGTCCTGACTTTC
- | TRBJ1-6 | - | TRBV19 | CASRMDSTSNSPLHF | TGTGCCAGTAGGATGGACAGTACAAGTAATTCACCCCTCCACTTT
TRBD1 | TRBJ2-6 | - | TRBV19 | CASSIWTGSSGANVLTF | TGTGCCAGTAGTATATGGACAGGCTCCTCTGGGGCCAACGTCCTGACTTTC
- | TRBJ2-3 | - | TRBV6-6 | CASRLGTDTQYF | TGTGCCAGCAGACTCGGGACAGATACGCAGTATTTT
TRBD1 | TRBJ1-5 | - | TRBV6-1 | CASSEGQGAGQPQHF | TGTGCCAGCAGTGAGGGACAGGGGGCAGGACAGCCCCAGCATTTT
- | TRBJ1-2 | - | TRBV9 | CASSVDGGGGYTF | TGTGCCAGCAGCGTAGACGGGGGTGGCGGCTACACCTTC
- | TRBJ1-5 | few | TRBV6-2/TRBV6-3 | CASSYNIYQPQHF | TGTGCCAGCAGTTACAACATCTATCAGCCCCAGCATTTT
- | TRBJ2-2 | - | TRBV6-5 | CASSYLQGTGELFF | TGTGCCAGCAGTTACCTCCAGGGCACCGGGGAGCTGTTTTTT
- | TRBJ2-1 | - | TRBV3-1/TRBV3-2 | CASSQDRAGANYNEQFF | TGTGCCAGCAGCCAAGATAGGGCGGGGGCCAACTACAATGAGCAGTTCTTC
TRBD1 | TRBJ1-4 | - | TRBV5-1 | CASSSGGTANEKLFF | TGCGCCAGCAGCTCCGGCGGGACAGCTAATGAAAAACTGTTTTTT